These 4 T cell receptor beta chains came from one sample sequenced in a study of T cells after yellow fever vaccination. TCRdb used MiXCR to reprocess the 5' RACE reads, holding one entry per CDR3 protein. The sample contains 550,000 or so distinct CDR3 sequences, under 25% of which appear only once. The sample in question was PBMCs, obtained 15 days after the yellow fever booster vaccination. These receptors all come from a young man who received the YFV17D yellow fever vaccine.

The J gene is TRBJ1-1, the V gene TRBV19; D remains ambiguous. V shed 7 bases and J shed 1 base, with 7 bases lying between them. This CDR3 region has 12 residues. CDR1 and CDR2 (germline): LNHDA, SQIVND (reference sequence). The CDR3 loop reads CASIARNTEAFF. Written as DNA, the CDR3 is TGTGCCAGTATAGCCAGGAACACTGAAGCTTTCTTT.

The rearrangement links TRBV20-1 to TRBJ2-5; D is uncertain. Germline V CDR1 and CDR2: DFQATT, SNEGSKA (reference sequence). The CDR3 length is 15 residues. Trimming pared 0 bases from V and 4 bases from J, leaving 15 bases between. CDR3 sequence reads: CSARDAERKLETQYF. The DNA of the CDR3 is TGCAGTGCTAGAGATGCGGAGAGGAAACTAGAGACCCAGTACTTC.

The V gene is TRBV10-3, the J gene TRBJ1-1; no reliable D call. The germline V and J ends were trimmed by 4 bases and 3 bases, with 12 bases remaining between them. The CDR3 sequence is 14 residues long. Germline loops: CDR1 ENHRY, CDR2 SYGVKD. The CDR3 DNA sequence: TGTGCCATCAGTGTTCAGGATACGGACACTGAAGCTTTCTTT. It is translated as CAISVQDTDTEAFF.

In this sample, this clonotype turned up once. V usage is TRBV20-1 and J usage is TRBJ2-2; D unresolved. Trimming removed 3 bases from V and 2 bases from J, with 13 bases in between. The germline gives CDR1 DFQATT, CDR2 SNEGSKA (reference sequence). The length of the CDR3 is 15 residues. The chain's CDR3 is CSASAIGLNTGELFF. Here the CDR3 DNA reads TGCAGTGCTAGTGCTATTGGGCTCAACACCGGGGAGCTGTTTTTT.